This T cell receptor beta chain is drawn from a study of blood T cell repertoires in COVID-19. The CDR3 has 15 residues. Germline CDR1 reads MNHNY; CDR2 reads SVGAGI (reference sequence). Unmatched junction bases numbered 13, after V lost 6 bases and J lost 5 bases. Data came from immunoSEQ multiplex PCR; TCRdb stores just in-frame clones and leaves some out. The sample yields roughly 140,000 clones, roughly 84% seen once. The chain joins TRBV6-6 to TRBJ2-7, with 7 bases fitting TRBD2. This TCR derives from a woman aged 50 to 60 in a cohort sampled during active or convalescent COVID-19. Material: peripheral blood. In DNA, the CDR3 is TGTGCCAGCAGAAGTCCGGGAGGACCCTCGAACGAGCAGTACTTC. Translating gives CASRSPGGPSNEQYF.